This entry lists 21 T cell receptor beta chains sequenced from one sample in a study of cytomegalovirus exposure and HLA in healthy donors. The study ran its PCR with 60 Vbeta and 13 Jbeta primers. Generated by immunoSEQ multiplex PCR, the TCRdb table keeps only in-frame clones and is missing some. The table includes roughly 190,000 clones, about 83% detected once. The specimen sequenced was PBMCs. These receptors were taken from a woman between 45 and 65 years old in good health and CMV-seropositive.

This chain connects TRBV4-1 to TRBJ2-5, with 7 bases identical to TRBD2. Trimming at V came to 1 base and at J to 2 bases, leaving 4 bases not matched to a gene. The CDR3 runs to 15 residues. Germline assignment: CDR1 MGHRA and CDR2 YSYEKL. DNA for the CDR3: TGCGCCAGCAGCCAAGTGAGGGGAGGGCAAGAGACCCAGTACTTC. It specifies CASSQVRGGQETQYF.

The rearrangement uses TRBV19 and TRBJ2-3; 10 bases agree with TRBD2. Trimming took 1 base from V and 3 from J; bases not matched to a gene: 7. In germline, CDR1 is LNHDA, CDR2 SQIVND (reference sequence). The CDR3 runs to 17 residues. This CDR3 is CASSIASGGFRTDTQYF. The CDR3 DNA is TGTGCCAGTAGTATAGCTAGCGGGGGCTTCAGGACAGATACGCAGTATTTT.

The chain uses TRBV7-2 and TRBJ2-1, with 8 bases aligning to TRBD2. Per the germline V gene, CDR1 is SGHTA and CDR2 is FQGNSA. J was trimmed by 4 bases and V by 7 bases; bases with no gene match: 12. CDR3 length: 16 amino acids. This chain's CDR3 is CASMGLAGGAYNEQFF. The CDR3, as DNA: TGTGCCAGCATGGGCCTGGCGGGGGGAGCTTACAATGAGCAGTTCTTC.

V is TRBV6-5 and J is TRBJ1-5; weak D call: TRBD1 (5 bases). CDR3 length equals 13 residues. V lost 6 bases and J lost 6, with 12 bases in between. Germline V gene sequence: CDR1 MNHEY, CDR2 SVGAGI. The CDR3, as DNA: TGTGCCAGCAGAGAAGACAGCTTTCAGCCCCAGCATTTT. Residues: CASREDSFQPQHF.

The gene calls are TRBV19 and TRBJ2-3, with D possibly matching TRBD2 (6 bases). Trimming pared 5 bases from V and 3 bases from J, leaving 15 bases between. The length of the CDR3 is 15 residues. Germline V gene lookup returns CDR1 LNHDA and CDR2 SQIVND (reference sequence). In DNA, the CDR3 is TGTGCCAGTAGTTCCCCCGCGACTAGTACAGATACGCAGTATTTT. Its protein is CASSSPATSTDTQYF.

This clone is a singleton in its sample. The V call is TRBV6-1, the J call TRBJ2-7, with D perhaps matching TRBD1 (6 bases). CDR1 is MNHNS and CDR2 is SASEGT in the germline V gene. This CDR3 is 16 amino acids long. V lost 4 bases to trimming and J lost 0 bases, with 16 bases between them. CDR3: CASSVSRGTSSYEQYF. CDR3 in DNA: TGTGCCAGCAGTGTTAGCAGGGGCACTAGCTCCTACGAGCAGTACTTC.

This clone was detected only a few times. The V gene is TRBV18, the J gene TRBJ1-1, with D possibly being TRBD1 (5 bases). V was shortened by 4 bases and J by 1 base, with 10 bases between the two germline ends. The CDR3 has 14 amino acids. In germline, CDR1 is KGHSH, CDR2 LQKENI. The CDR3 loop is CASSRMGGNTEAFF. The DNA for the CDR3 is TGTGCCAGCTCACGAATGGGGGGGAACACTGAAGCTTTCTTT.

V usage is TRBV18 and J usage is TRBJ1-6; maybe TRBD1 (5 bases). This CDR3 spans 14 amino acids. Germline V gene data show CDR1 as KGHSH and CDR2 as LQKENI. Trimming cost V 2 bases and J 13 bases, with 15 bases left between them. In DNA form, the CDR3 reads TGTGCCAGCTCACCAGGGCAGGGCTTCGTCCCCCTCCACTTT. Translation gives CASSPGQGFVPLHF.

The rearrangement uses TRBV15 and TRBJ1-4; 12 nucleotides line up with TRBD1. In germline, CDR1 is LNHNV, CDR2 YYDKDF (reference sequence). The CDR3 length is 15 residues. V was clipped by 1 base and J by 7 bases; unmatched bases: 1. The CDR3 coding sequence is TGTGCCACCAGCAGAGGGGACAGGGGGCGTGAAAAACTGTTTTTT. Residues: CATSRGDRGREKLFF.

The chain couples TRBV7-6 to TRBJ2-5; maybe TRBD2 (5 bases). Trimming removed 2 bases from V and 5 bases from J, with 15 bases in between. This CDR3 has 15 amino acids. Germline lookup yields CDR1 SGHVS and CDR2 FNYEAQ. In nucleotides, the CDR3 is TGTGCCAGCAGCTTACGGACGGGAAACGAGGAGACCCAGTACTTC. Encoded protein: CASSLRTGNEETQYF. The variable domain in full, with the rest retrieved from reference TRBV7-6 and TRBJ2-5, is GAGVSQSPRYKVTKRGQDVALRCDPISGHVSLYWYRQALGQGPEFLTYFNYEAQQDKSGLPNDRFSAERPEGSISTLTIQRTEQRDSAMYRCASSLRTGNEETQYFGPGTRLLVL.

The V call is TRBV2, the J call TRBJ2-3; 10 bases fit TRBD1. The CDR3 spans 15 residues. Germline loops: CDR1 SNHLY, CDR2 FYNNEI. The ends lost 7 bases at V and 0 bases at J; junction bases unmatched: 4. CDR3 in DNA: TGTGCCAGCAATAGGGACAGGGGAAGCACAGATACGCAGTATTTT. Translating gives CASNRDRGSTDTQYF. Looking up the rest from reference TRBV2 and TRBJ2-3 gives the full variable domain: EPEVTQTPSHQVTQMGQEVILRCVPISNHLYFYWYRQILGQKVEFLVSFYNNEISEKSEIFDDQFSVERPDGSNFTLKIRSTKLEDSAMYFCASNRDRGSTDTQYFGPGTRLTVL.

This CDR3 is CASSPGGRTMGTNEKLFF. The CDR3, as DNA: TGTGCCAGCAGCCCGGGGGGGCGTACGATGGGAACTAATGAAAAACTGTTTTTT. This chain uses TRBV7-9 with TRBJ1-4, with TRBD1 as a possible D gene (6 bases). V lost 5 bases and J lost 1, with 20 bases in between. Germline V CDR1 and CDR2: SEHNR, FQNEAQ (reference sequence). The CDR3 loop spans 18 amino acids. Variable domain in full (rest from reference TRBV7-9 and TRBJ1-4): DTGVSQNPRHKITKRGQNVTFRCDPISEHNRLYWYRQTLGQGPEFLTYFQNEAQLEKSRLLSDRFSAERPKGSFSTLEIQRTEQGDSAMYLCASSPGGRTMGTNEKLFFGSGTQLSVL.

This rearrangement joins TRBV19 to TRBJ2-5; D gene unclear. CDR1 and CDR2 from the germline V gene are LNHDA and SQIVND (reference sequence). This CDR3 is 14 amino acids long. Between the trimmed V and J ends, which lost 3 bases and 4 bases, there was a span of 12 bases. The CDR3 protein is CASSIRRVGETQYF. The CDR3 nucleotides are TGTGCCAGTAGTATCCGTCGGGTAGGAGAGACCCAGTACTTC. Complete variable domain (other parts from reference TRBV19 and TRBJ2-5): DGGITQSPKYLFRKEGQNVTLSCEQNLNHDAMYWYRQDPGQGLRLIYYSQIVNDFQKGDIAEGYSVSREKKESFPLTVTSAQKNPTAFYLCASSIRRVGETQYFGPGTRLLVL.

The chain has TRBV29-1 and TRBJ2-7, with 7 bases fitting TRBD1. J was trimmed by 7 bases and V by 3 bases; bases with no gene match: 9. The CDR3 is 13 residues long. Germline V lookup: CDR1 SQVTM, CDR2 ANQGSEA. DNA of the CDR3: TGCAGCGTTGAGTTTGCGGCCAGGGGGGAGCAGTACTTC. The encoded protein is CSVEFAARGEQYF.

This clone has just one count. The chain couples TRBV14 to TRBJ2-7; 13 bases fit TRBD2. The CDR3 extends over 16 amino acids. The germline V gene encodes CDR1 SGHDN and CDR2 FVKESK. The junction had 5 bases not matched to a gene; V was cut back by 4 bases and J by 2 bases. The CDR3 DNA follows: TGTGCCAGCAGCCGTGGACTAGCGGGGGCCACCTACGAGCAGTACTTC. Translated: CASSRGLAGATYEQYF. The full variable domain, its missing parts supplied by reference TRBV14 and TRBJ2-7, is EAGVTQFPSHSVIEKGQTVTLRCDPISGHDNLYWYRRVMGKEIKFLLHFVKESKQDESGMPNNRFLAERTGGTYSTLKVQPAELEDSGVYFCASSRGLAGATYEQYFGPGTRLTVT.

The rearrangement links TRBV7-7 to TRBJ1-5; 9 bases are shared with TRBD1. The CDR3 is made up of 13 amino acids. Germline assignment: CDR1 SSHAT and CDR2 FNYEAQ (reference sequence). The junction had 1 base not matched to a gene; V was cut back by 5 bases and J by 5 bases. The CDR3 region has the DNA TGTGCCAGCAGCAGGGACAGGGATCAGCCCCAGCATTTT. Its protein is CASSRDRDQPQHF.

The V call is TRBV7-9, the J call TRBJ1-1, with D hard to call. The CDR3 has 15 amino acids. V lost 4 bases to trimming and J lost 0 bases, with 12 bases between them. Per germline, CDR1 SEHNR and CDR2 FQNEAQ (reference sequence). CDR3 region: CASSSRGYMNTEAFF. CDR3 DNA sequence: TGTGCCAGCAGCTCCCGCGGGTATATGAACACTGAAGCTTTCTTT.

The chain carries TRBV28 and TRBJ1-5; 9 nucleotides line up with TRBD1. Germline V gene lookup returns CDR1 MDHEN and CDR2 SYDVKM. The CDR3 has 18 amino acids. The V gene end was trimmed by 5 bases and the J gene end by 7 bases; junction bases not matched to a gene: 18. Here the CDR3 DNA reads TGTGCCAGCAGTATACCCCAGCCGACAGGGGGATCTGCGCAGCCCCAGCATTTT. The encoded protein is CASSIPQPTGGSAQPQHF.

The V gene is TRBV30, the J gene TRBJ1-2; 8 bases match TRBD1. The length of the CDR3 is 14 residues. From germline, CDR1 is GTSNPN and CDR2 SVGIG (reference sequence). V lost 2 bases to trimming and J lost 7 bases; unmatched junction nucleotides: 9. CDR3 bases: TGTGCCTGGAGTCCCCAGGACAGGGTTAGTGGCTACACCTTC. The encoded protein is CAWSPQDRVSGYTF.

V and J are TRBV18 and TRBJ2-5, with D maybe TRBD1 (5 bases). V shed 1 base and J shed 2 bases, with 5 bases lying between them. Germline assignment: CDR1 KGHSH and CDR2 LQKENI. The CDR3 contains 13 residues. The DNA for the CDR3 is TGTGCCAGCTCACCACAGGGGCAAGAGACCCAGTACTTC. It encodes CASSPQGQETQYF.

In this sample, this clone turned up once. The chain joins TRBV5-5 to TRBJ1-2; D gene ambiguous. V lost 2 bases, J lost 6 bases, and 11 bases lay in between. This CDR3 is 13 amino acids long. Germline CDR1 and CDR2: SGHKS and YYEKEE (reference sequence). As DNA, the CDR3 is TGTGCCAGCAGCTTCATTGGAGAGGATGGCTACACCTTC. It encodes CASSFIGEDGYTF.